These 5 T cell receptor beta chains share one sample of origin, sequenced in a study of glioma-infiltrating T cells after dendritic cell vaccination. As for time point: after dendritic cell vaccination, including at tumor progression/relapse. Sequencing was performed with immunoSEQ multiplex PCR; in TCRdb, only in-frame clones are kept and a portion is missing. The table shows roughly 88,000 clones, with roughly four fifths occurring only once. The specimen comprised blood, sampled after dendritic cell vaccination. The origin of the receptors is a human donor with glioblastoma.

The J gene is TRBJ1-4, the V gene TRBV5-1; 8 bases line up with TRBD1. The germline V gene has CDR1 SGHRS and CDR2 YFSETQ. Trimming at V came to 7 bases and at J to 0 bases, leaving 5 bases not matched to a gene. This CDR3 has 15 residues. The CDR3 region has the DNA TGCGCCAGCTCAGGACAGGGTGCAACTAATGAAAAACTGTTTTTT. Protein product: CASSGQGATNEKLFF.

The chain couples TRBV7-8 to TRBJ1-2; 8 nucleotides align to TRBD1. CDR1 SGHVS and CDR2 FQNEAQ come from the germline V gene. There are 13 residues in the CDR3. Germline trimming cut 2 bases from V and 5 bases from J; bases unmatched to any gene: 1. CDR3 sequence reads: CASSLQGAYGYTF. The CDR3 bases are TGTGCCAGCAGCTTACAGGGGGCGTATGGCTACACCTTC.

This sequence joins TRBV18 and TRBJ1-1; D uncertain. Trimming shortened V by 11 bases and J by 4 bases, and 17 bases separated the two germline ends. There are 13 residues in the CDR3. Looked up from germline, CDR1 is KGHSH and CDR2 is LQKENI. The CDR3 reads CASTSGLSTEAFF. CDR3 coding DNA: TGTGCCTCGACAAGTGGGCTCAGCACTGAAGCTTTCTTT.

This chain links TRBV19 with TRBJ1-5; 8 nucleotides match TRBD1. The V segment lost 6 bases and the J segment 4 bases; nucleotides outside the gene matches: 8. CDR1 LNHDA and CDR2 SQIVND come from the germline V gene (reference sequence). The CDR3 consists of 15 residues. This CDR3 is CASSRTGTNNQPQHF. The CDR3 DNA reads TGTGCCAGTAGCCGGACAGGGACTAATAATCAGCCCCAGCATTTT.

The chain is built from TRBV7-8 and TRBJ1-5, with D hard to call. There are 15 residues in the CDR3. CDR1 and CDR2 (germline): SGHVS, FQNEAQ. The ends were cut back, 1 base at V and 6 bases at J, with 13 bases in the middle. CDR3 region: CASSLVAEFTQPQHF. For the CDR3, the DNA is TGTGCCAGCAGCTTAGTCGCGGAATTCACTCAGCCCCAGCATTTT.